The 26 T cell receptor beta chains reported below all come from one sample, sequenced in a study of T cells in Graves' hyperthyroidism and ophthalmopathy. RNA transcripts provided the source from which TCR beta CDR3 regions were amplified. HTBI primers were used for first-round RT-PCR of the TCR CDR3. A single record per CDR3 protein comes from TCRdb applying MiXCR to the multiplex PCR reads. The table has about 640,000 distinct CDR3 sequences, about 20% seen once. The sample was blood. These receptors were collected from a young man with Graves' ophthalmopathy.

The sample holds a few counts of this clonotype. The chain uses TRBV7-9 and TRBJ2-7, with no clear D. This CDR3 is built from 15 residues. The ends were cut back, 5 bases at V and 2 bases at J, with 16 bases in the middle. The V gene's germline CDR1 is SEHNR and CDR2 FQNEAQ (reference sequence). The CDR3 protein is CASSRGGLTTYEQYF. The CDR3 nucleotides are TGTGCCAGCAGCCGCGGTGGGCTAACGACCTACGAGCAGTACTTC. Filled out from reference TRBV7-9 and TRBJ2-7, the complete variable domain reads DTGVSQNPRHKITKRGQNVTFRCDPISEHNRLYWYRQTLGQGPEFLTYFQNEAQLEKSRLLSDRFSAERPKGSFSTLEIQRTEQGDSAMYLCASSRGGLTTYEQYFGPGTRLTVT.

This clonotype was counted ten times or more. This sequence joins TRBV5-1 and TRBJ2-1; 7 bases map to TRBD2. Germline assignment: CDR1 SGHRS and CDR2 YFSETQ. V was clipped by 6 bases and J by 5 bases; unmatched bases: 11. This CDR3 has 15 amino acids. Here the CDR3 DNA reads TGCGCCAGCACCTCGGGCGGGAGTTGGGACAATGAGCAGTTCTTC. Translated: CASTSGGSWDNEQFF.

The CDR3 spells CAISESNGDTQYF. The CDR3 DNA sequence: TGTGCCATCAGTGAGTCTAACGGGGATACGCAGTATTTT. This chain joins TRBV10-3 and TRBJ2-3, with D unresolved. The CDR3 runs to 13 residues. Germline CDR1 ENHRY, CDR2 SYGVKD. Trimming shortened V by 0 bases and J by 6 bases, and 7 bases separated the two germline ends.

This clonotype showed up just a few times. J is TRBJ2-1 and V is TRBV19; TRBD1 is a possible D gene (6 bases). V shed 0 bases and J shed 9 bases, with 9 bases lying between them. This CDR3 has 13 residues. From germline, CDR1 is LNHDA and CDR2 SQIVND (reference sequence). The CDR3 reads CASSIEGAGEQFF. DNA of the CDR3: TGTGCCAGTAGTATAGAGGGGGCGGGTGAGCAGTTCTTC.

This clonotype was counted only a few times. The V gene is TRBV6-6, the J gene TRBJ1-4, with 7 bases aligning to TRBD1. CDR3 size: 15 residues. With 0 bases clipped from V and 5 bases from J, the junction kept 3 bases outside the gene matches. From germline, CDR1 is MNHNY and CDR2 SVGAGI (reference sequence). The CDR3 reads CASSYSSGGNEKLFF. DNA of the CDR3: TGTGCCAGCAGTTACTCGTCAGGGGGGAATGAAAAACTGTTTTTT.

This clonotype was recorded at least ten times. V usage is TRBV6-5 and J usage is TRBJ1-1, with 8 bases matching TRBD1. The J segment lost 1 base and the V segment lost 2 bases, leaving 15 bases of the junction unmatched. The germline CDR1 and CDR2 sequences are MNHEY and SVGAGI. This CDR3 has 19 amino acids. The CDR3 protein is CASSYDGTGDLDPNTEAFF. The CDR3 DNA is TGTGCCAGCAGTTACGACGGGACAGGCGATTTGGACCCGAACACTGAAGCTTTCTTT.

The CDR3 DNA sequence: TGTGCCAGCATTGGGCGGAGCTCCTACAATGAGCAGTTCTTC. It is translated as CASIGRSSYNEQFF. V and J are TRBV2 and TRBJ2-1; D not resolved. The CDR3 runs to 14 residues. V was clipped by 7 bases and J by 0 bases, with 10 bases between them. Per germline, CDR1 SNHLY and CDR2 FYNNEI.

The chain combines TRBV20-1 with TRBJ1-2, with TRBD1 matching 9 bases. This CDR3 is 12 amino acids long. The germline CDR1 and CDR2 sequences are DFQATT and SNEGSKA (reference sequence). V trimming: 4 bases; J trimming: 8 bases; junction bases outside the gene matches: 5. DNA of the CDR3: TGCAGTGCTATAGACAGGGGGGGCGGCTACACCTTC. Its translation is CSAIDRGGGYTF.

This rearrangement joins TRBV19 to TRBJ2-7; D call uncertain. Germline CDR1 and CDR2: LNHDA and SQIVND (reference sequence). The CDR3 contains 14 residues. Trimming shortened V by 5 bases and J by 5 bases, and 16 bases separated the two germline ends. Written as DNA, the CDR3 is TGTGCCAGTAGTCTAGGTTGGGGTCCGGACGAGCAGTACTTC. Its protein product is CASSLGWGPDEQYF.

The genes are TRBV18 and TRBJ2-7; 10 bases are shared with TRBD1. The CDR3 totals 14 residues. J was trimmed by 3 bases and V by 6 bases; bases with no gene match: 5. Germline loops: CDR1 KGHSH, CDR2 LQKENI. Here the CDR3 reads CASSLDRGHYEQYF. CDR3 coding DNA: TGTGCCAGCTCCCTCGACAGGGGGCACTACGAGCAGTACTTC.

This clonotype appeared many times. The chain is built from TRBV3-1 and TRBJ2-1; 7 nucleotides line up with TRBD1. Looked up from germline, CDR1 is LGHDT and CDR2 is YNNKEL (reference sequence). With V trimmed by 4 bases and J by 6 bases, 9 bases remained unmatched. The CDR3 totals 15 residues. The CDR3 DNA is TGTGCCAGCAGCCTCGGGATCTCAGGGGGCAATGAGCAGTTCTTC. This gives the protein CASSLGISGGNEQFF.

CDR3 bases: TGTGCCAGCAGCTTGGCCGGTCAGGGCAACGACGAGCAGTACTTC. This encodes CASSLAGQGNDEQYF. The chain employs TRBV5-8 and TRBJ2-7; D might be TRBD1 (5 bases). The CDR3 sequence is 15 residues long. V was shortened by 0 bases and J by 5 bases, with 15 bases between the two germline ends. Germline loops: CDR1 SGHTS, CDR2 YDEGEE.

The V call is TRBV3-1, the J call TRBJ2-1; 8 nucleotides agree with TRBD2. The CDR3 sequence is 16 residues long. The V and J ends lost 3 bases and 9 bases, in that order; junction bases with no gene match: 13. CDR1 is LGHDT, CDR2 YNNKEL, per germline (reference sequence). CDR3 residues: CASSQTLGLAVGEQFF. Here the CDR3 DNA reads TGTGCCAGCAGCCAGACACTTGGACTAGCAGTCGGTGAGCAGTTCTTC.

This clonotype occurred a few times. The rearrangement uses TRBV7-9 and TRBJ1-1; the D is unclear. This CDR3 is 16 amino acids long. Germline values: CDR1 SEHNR, CDR2 FQNEAQ (reference sequence). Trimming removed 1 base from V and 2 bases from J, with 14 bases in between. The CDR3 loop is CASSLVYLDTNTEAFF. The CDR3 region has the DNA TGTGCCAGCAGCTTAGTTTACCTCGACACAAACACTGAAGCTTTCTTT.

In its sample, this clonotype was seen many times. V gene TRBV12-3 or TRBV12-4 combines with J gene TRBJ1-2; tentative D call: TRBD1 (6 bases). Trimming left V 2 bases short and J 1 base short, with 11 bases between. The CDR3 is made up of 15 amino acids. DNA for the CDR3: TGTGCCAGCAGTTTAACGCAGGGGTTTAACTATGGCTACACCTTC. This translates into CASSLTQGFNYGYTF.

J is TRBJ2-1 and V is TRBV5-5, with a weak D call TRBD2 (6 bases). Trimming removed 4 bases at V and 0 bases at J, with 14 bases between. Germline V lookup: CDR1 SGHKS, CDR2 YYEKEE (reference sequence). The CDR3 runs 16 residues. CDR3 protein: CASSSSGTLSYNEQFF. For the CDR3, the DNA is TGTGCCAGCAGCAGTAGCGGAACCCTCTCCTACAATGAGCAGTTCTTC.

The rearrangement uses TRBV7-2 and TRBJ2-3; 7 nucleotides align to TRBD2. This CDR3 comprises 13 residues. Germline trimming cut 7 bases from V and 2 bases from J; bases unmatched to any gene: 3. The V gene's germline CDR1 is SGHTA and CDR2 FQGNSA. The CDR3 bases are TGTGCCAGCACTGCGGGAGTCACAGATACGCAGTATTTT. Translated: CASTAGVTDTQYF.

J is TRBJ2-2 and V is TRBV19; a weak D match, TRBD2 (6 bases). V was trimmed by 3 bases and J by 5 bases, leaving 13 bases between them. CDR3 length: 15 residues. The germline V gene encodes CDR1 LNHDA and CDR2 SQIVND (reference sequence). CDR3 DNA: TGTGCCAGTAGTATGGCAGCGGGTAGTACCGGGGAGCTGTTTTTT. It translates to CASSMAAGSTGELFF.

V usage is TRBV27 and J usage is TRBJ2-1, with 7 nucleotides matching TRBD1. Germline CDR1 reads MNHEY; CDR2 reads SMNVEV (reference sequence). V dropped 5 bases and J dropped 6; count of bases not matched to a gene: 4. This CDR3 is built from 13 residues. The DNA of the CDR3 is TGTGCCAGCAGTGAGGACAGGTCCAATGAGCAGTTCTTC. Protein: CASSEDRSNEQFF.

This clonotype was seen many times. This chain joins TRBV11-2 and TRBJ2-7; 10 bases align to TRBD2. The J segment lost 6 bases and the V segment lost 0 bases, leaving 5 bases of the junction unmatched. Germline-derived CDR1 and CDR2 are SGHAT and FQNNGV. The CDR3 sequence is 15 residues long. The CDR3 here is CASSLEASGSVEQYF. CDR3 coding DNA: TGTGCCAGCAGCTTAGAGGCTAGCGGGAGTGTCGAGCAGTACTTC.

The V call is TRBV29-1, the J call TRBJ2-1; possible D gene TRBD1, 6 bases. The CDR3 has 16 residues. Germline V gene lookup returns CDR1 SQVTM and CDR2 ANQGSEA. Trimming stripped 3 bases from V and 2 bases from J, with 17 bases between. CDR3 loop: CSVEGVQGRTYNEQFF. CDR3 in DNA: TGCAGCGTTGAGGGGGTACAGGGCAGGACCTACAATGAGCAGTTCTTC.

This clonotype was seen a handful of times. The chain employs TRBV19 and TRBJ2-1; D is possibly TRBD2 (6 bases). CDR3 length: 15 residues. The V end was cut by 8 bases, the J end by 0 bases, with 14 bases between. Germline CDR1 reads LNHDA; CDR2 reads SQIVND (reference sequence). CDR3 amino acids: CASGFSGYSYNEQFF. The CDR3 DNA reads TGTGCCAGTGGTTTTAGCGGCTACTCCTACAATGAGCAGTTCTTC.

This clonotype was observed a handful of times. This CDR3 is CSASWDSPSGGSQPQHF. The CDR3 DNA is TGCAGTGCTAGTTGGGACAGTCCCTCTGGGGGTTCTCAGCCCCAGCATTTT. V gene TRBV20-1 combines with J gene TRBJ1-5, with 7 nucleotides matching TRBD1. After removal of 3 bases from V and 6 bases from J, the junction contained 17 bases not matched to a gene. This CDR3 is 17 amino acids long. Germline V CDR1 and CDR2: DFQATT, SNEGSKA (reference sequence).

V is TRBV28 and J is TRBJ1-3; 7 nucleotides agree with TRBD1. After removal of 9 bases from V and 7 bases from J, the junction contained 9 bases not matched to a gene. The CDR3 runs 13 residues. Germline CDR1 and CDR2: MDHEN and SYDVKM. The CDR3 here is CASGGQLLNTIYF. The CDR3 DNA sequence: TGTGCCAGTGGGGGACAGCTCCTGAACACCATATATTTT.

In this sample, this clonotype turned up many times. The rearrangement uses TRBV3-1 and TRBJ2-2; D not certain. The CDR3 loop spans 12 amino acids. Trimming pared 1 base from V and 8 bases from J, leaving 5 bases between. Per germline, CDR1 LGHDT and CDR2 YNNKEL (reference sequence). In DNA form, the CDR3 reads TGTGCCAGCAGCCAAGGGATGGGGGAGCTGTTTTTT. It is translated as CASSQGMGELFF.

V and J are TRBV12-3 or TRBV12-4 and TRBJ1-6, with 7 bases matching TRBD1. This CDR3 has 13 amino acids. With 7 bases clipped from V and 8 bases from J, the junction kept 5 bases outside the gene matches. The CDR3 protein is CASTGGGYSPLHF. DNA of the CDR3: TGTGCCAGCACGGGAGGGGGCTATTCACCCCTCCACTTT.